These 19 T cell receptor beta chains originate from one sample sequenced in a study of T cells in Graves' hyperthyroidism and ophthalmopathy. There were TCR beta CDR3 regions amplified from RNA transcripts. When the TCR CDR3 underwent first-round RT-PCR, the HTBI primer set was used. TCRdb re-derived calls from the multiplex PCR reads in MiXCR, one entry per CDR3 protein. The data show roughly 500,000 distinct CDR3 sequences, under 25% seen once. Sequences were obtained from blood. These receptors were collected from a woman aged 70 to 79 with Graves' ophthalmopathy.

The CDR3 loop is CAWSPSGSQPQHF. For the CDR3, the DNA is TGTGCCTGGAGTCCCTCGGGGAGTCAGCCCCAGCATTTT. J is TRBJ1-5 and V is TRBV30; D call uncertain. V was clipped by 2 bases and J by 6 bases, with 11 bases between them. This CDR3 region has 13 residues. Germline V CDR1 and CDR2: GTSNPN, SVGIG (reference sequence).

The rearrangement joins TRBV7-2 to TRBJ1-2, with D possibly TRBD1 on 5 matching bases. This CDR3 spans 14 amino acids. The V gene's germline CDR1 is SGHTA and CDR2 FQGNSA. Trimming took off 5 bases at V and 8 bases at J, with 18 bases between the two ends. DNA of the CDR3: TGTGCCAGCAGCCAATCCCCTGGACAAGGCGGCTACACCTTC. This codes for CASSQSPGQGGYTF.

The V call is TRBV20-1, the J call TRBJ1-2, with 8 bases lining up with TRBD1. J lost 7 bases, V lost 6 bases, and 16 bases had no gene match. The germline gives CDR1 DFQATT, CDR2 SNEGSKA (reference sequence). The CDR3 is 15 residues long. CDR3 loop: CSAIQGDSGMRGYTF. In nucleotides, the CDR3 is TGCAGTGCCATACAGGGGGACAGTGGAATGCGTGGCTACACCTTC.

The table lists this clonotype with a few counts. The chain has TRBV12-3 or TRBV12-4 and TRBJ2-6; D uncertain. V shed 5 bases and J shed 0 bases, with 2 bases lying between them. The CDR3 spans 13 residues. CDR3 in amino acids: CASSGSGANVLTF. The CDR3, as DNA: TGTGCCAGCAGTGGCTCTGGGGCCAACGTCCTGACTTTC.

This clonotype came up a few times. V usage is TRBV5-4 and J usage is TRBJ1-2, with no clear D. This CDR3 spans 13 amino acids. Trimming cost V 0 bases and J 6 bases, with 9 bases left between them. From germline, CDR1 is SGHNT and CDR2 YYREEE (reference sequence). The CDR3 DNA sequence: TGTGCCAGCAGCTTGGGACTTCTGGATGGCTACACCTTC. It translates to CASSLGLLDGYTF.

The CDR3 coding sequence is TGTGCCAGCGCGGTGGTGCCCACAGATACGCAGTATTTT. Translating it yields CASAVVPTDTQYF. J is TRBJ2-3 and V is TRBV28; D not certain. The germline V gene encodes CDR1 MDHEN and CDR2 SYDVKM. V lost 8 bases and J lost 2, with 11 bases in between. The CDR3 length is 13 residues.

In DNA, the CDR3 is TGTGCCAGCAGTTTCGGAGGGGGACCGAGGGGGCCCTCTGGAAACACCATATATTTT. Translated, it gives CASSFGGGPRGPSGNTIYF. The gene calls are TRBV28 and TRBJ1-3, with 7 bases that match TRBD1. Germline values: CDR1 MDHEN, CDR2 SYDVKM. This CDR3 contains 19 residues. Trimming at V came to 3 bases and at J to 0 bases, leaving 14 bases not matched to a gene. The entire variable domain, with the rest obtained from reference TRBV28 and TRBJ1-3, is as follows: DVKVTQSSRYLVKRTGEKVFLECVQDMDHENMFWYRQDPGLGLRLIYFSYDVKMKEKGDIPEGYSVSREKKERFSLILESASTNQTSMYLCASSFGGGPRGPSGNTIYFGEGSWLTVV.

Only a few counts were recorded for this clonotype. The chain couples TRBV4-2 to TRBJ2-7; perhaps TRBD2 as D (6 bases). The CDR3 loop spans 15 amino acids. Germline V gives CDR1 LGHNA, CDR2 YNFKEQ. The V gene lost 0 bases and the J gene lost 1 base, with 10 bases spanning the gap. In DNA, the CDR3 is TGTGCCAGCAGCCAAGATTGGGGAGGTTCCTACGAGCAGTACTTC. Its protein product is CASSQDWGGSYEQYF.

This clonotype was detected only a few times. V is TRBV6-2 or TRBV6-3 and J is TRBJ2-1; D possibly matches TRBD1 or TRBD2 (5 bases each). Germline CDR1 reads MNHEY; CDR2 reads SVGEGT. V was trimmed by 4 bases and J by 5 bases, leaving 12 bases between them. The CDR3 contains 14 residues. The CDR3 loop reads CASSFGGFDNEQFF. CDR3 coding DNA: TGTGCCAGCAGTTTTGGGGGTTTCGACAATGAGCAGTTCTTC.

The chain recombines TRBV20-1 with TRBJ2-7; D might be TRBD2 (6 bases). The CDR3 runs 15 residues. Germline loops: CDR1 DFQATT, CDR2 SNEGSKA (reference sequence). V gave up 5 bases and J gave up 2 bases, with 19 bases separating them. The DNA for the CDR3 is TGCAGTGCTCCCCCCGGTACCGGAGGGGCCTACGAGCAGTACTTC. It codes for CSAPPGTGGAYEQYF.

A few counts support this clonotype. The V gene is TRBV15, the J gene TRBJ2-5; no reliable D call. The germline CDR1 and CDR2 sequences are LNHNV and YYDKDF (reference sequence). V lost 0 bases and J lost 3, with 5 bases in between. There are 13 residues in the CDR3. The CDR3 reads CATSRDQEETQYF. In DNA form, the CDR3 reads TGTGCCACCAGCAGAGATCAGGAAGAGACCCAGTACTTC.

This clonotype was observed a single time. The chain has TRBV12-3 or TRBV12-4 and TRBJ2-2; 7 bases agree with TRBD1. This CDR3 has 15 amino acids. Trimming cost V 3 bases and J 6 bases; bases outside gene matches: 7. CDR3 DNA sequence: TGTGCCAGCAGTTTCGAGAGGGGGCGCGCCGGGGAGCTGTTTTTT. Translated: CASSFERGRAGELFF.

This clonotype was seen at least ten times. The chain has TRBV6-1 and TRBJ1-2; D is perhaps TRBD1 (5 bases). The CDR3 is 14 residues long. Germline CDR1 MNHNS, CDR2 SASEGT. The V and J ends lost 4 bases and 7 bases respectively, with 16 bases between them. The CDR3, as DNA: TGTGCCAGCAGTGGTAGAGGGGTTCCTATTGGCTACACCTTC. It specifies CASSGRGVPIGYTF.

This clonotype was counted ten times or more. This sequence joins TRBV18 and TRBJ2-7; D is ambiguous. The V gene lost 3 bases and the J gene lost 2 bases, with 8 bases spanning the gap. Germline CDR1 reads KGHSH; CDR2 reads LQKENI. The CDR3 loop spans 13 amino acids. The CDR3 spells CASSPAGTYEQYF. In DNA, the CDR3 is TGTGCCAGCTCACCGGCAGGCACCTACGAGCAGTACTTC.

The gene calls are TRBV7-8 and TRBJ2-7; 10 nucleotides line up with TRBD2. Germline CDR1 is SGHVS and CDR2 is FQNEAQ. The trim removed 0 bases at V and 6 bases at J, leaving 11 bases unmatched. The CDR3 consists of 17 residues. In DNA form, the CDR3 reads TGTGCCAGCAGCTTAGCGAGGGCTAGCGGGAGCTCTTCCGAGCAGTACTTC. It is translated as CASSLARASGSSSEQYF.

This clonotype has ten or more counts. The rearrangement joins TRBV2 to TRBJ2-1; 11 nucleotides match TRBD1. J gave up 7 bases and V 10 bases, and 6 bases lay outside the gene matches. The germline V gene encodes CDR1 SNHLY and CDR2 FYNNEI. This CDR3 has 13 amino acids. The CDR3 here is CANQDRGLNEQFF. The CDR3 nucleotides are TGTGCCAACCAGGACAGGGGGCTTAATGAGCAGTTCTTC.

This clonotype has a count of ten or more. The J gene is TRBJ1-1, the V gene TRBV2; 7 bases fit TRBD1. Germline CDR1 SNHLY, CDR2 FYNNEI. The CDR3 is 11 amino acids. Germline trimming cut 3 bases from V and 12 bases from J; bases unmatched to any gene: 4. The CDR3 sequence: CASSDTGASFF. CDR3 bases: TGTGCCAGCAGTGACACAGGGGCATCTTTCTTT.

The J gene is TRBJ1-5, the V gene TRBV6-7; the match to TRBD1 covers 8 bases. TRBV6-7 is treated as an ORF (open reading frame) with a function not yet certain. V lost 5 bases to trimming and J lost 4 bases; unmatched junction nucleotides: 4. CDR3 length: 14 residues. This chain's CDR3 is CASSRQGQNQPQHF. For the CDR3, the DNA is TGTGCCAGCAGTAGACAGGGGCAAAATCAGCCCCAGCATTTT.

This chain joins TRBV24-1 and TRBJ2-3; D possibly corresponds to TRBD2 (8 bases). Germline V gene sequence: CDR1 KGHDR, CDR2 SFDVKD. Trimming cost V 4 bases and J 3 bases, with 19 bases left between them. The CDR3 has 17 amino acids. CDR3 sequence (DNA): TGTGCCACCAGTGACCCTTCGGGAGGGGGCGCGACAGATACGCAGTATTTT. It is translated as CATSDPSGGGATDTQYF.